This entry concerns a single T cell receptor (beta chain). Authors' analysis steps: Amplification from reference gene primers served as the basis for estimated nucleated cell counts. The assay was immunoSEQ multiplex PCR, and TCRdb's table has in-frame clones only and misses some. The V and J calls and clone size are taken from that table; D and trimming were inferred from the DNA. This table holds some 65,000 clones, 60% to 75% found once. This record comes from a study of blood T cell repertoires in COVID-19. Across the whole study: COVID-19 samples, acute and convalescent, were from the United States, Italy and Spain. PBMCs, B-cell-depleted T cells, or T cells provided the cDNA or gDNA that made up the material.

V lost 5 bases, J lost 6 bases, and 6 bases stayed unmatched. This CDR3 region has 15 residues. CDR1 is MDHEN and CDR2 is SYDVKM in the germline V gene. The sample was peripheral blood. The chain couples TRBV28 to TRBJ2-7, with TRBD2 identical over 14 bases. The receptor's source is a woman at least 80 years old with acute or convalescent COVID-19. CDR3 residues: CASSPWTSGRLEQYF. The CDR3 DNA reads as TGTGCCAGCAGTCCCTGGACTAGCGGGAGGCTCGAGCAGTACTTC.